One T cell receptor beta chain is described in this entry. Its antigen is still unknown. This CDR3 comprises 13 residues. Germline V gene data show CDR1 as ENHRY and CDR2 as SYGVKD. Deletions cut 3 bases from V and 8 bases from J, with 10 bases between. This sample was taken from a study of CD8+ T cells in alopecia areata. Study in general: Treated patients were given 5 to 10 mg oral tofacitinib twice daily. It was 6 to 18 months of tofacitinib, and then there were 6 months off drug.

Regarding the study as a whole: Higher clonality was seen in lesional scalp than in normal scalp, especially in alopecia totalis/universalis. TCRs were shared less clearly across patients than in mice, possibly for HLA-related reasons.

Reverse transcribed after extraction, RNA yielded cDNA as the sequencing template. The assay was immunoSEQ multiplex PCR, and TCRdb's table has in-frame clones only and misses some. The sample yields about 190,000 clones, approximately 59% seen once. The receptor was isolated from a human donor with alopecia areata. Here the sequenced sample was CD4+ T cells sorted from blood, taken at week 0. The rearrangement joins TRBV10-3 to TRBJ1-4; TRBD1 might be the D (6 bases). The CDR3 loop is CAISDPTGEKLFF. The CDR3 DNA is TGTGCCATCAGTGACCCGACAGGCGAAAAACTGTTTTTT.